This T cell receptor (beta chain) was obtained from a study of T cell repertoires in cytomegalovirus infection. Overall study context: The public TCR beta signatures pointed to both CMV infection and matching HLA type.

TCRdb fed the reads into MiXCR, producing one record per CDR3 protein. There are under 150,000 distinct CDR3 sequences in the sample; 30% to 35% occur only once, and 35% to 50% lies in the top ten. Remarks on this clonotype: Its antigen is unknown.

Germline assignment: CDR1 MGHRA and CDR2 YSYEKL. Deletions cut 0 bases from V and 2 bases from J, with 10 bases between. This CDR3 is built from 15 residues. The input for sequencing was CD8+ T cells from cultured PBMCs, taken from culture after CMV antigen stimulation. The receptor comes from a human donor in good health (CMV status not recorded). Some clones in this sample may be carry-over from other donors' samples. The chain recombines TRBV4-1 with TRBJ1-2, with unresolved D. The chain's CDR3 is CASSQDPARNYGYTF. The CDR3 region has the DNA TGCGCCAGCAGCCAAGATCCCGCCAGAAACTATGGCTACACCTTC.